The 28 T cell receptor beta chains in this list originate from one sample, sequenced in a study of spatial heterogeneity in lung cancer. Stated time point: sample taken at primary tumor resection. TCRdb called the 5' RACE reads again in MiXCR, with one record for every CDR3 protein. This sample has over 50,000 distinct CDR3 sequences, with under 7.5% found just once. The input for sequencing was PBMCs, taken at surgery. The receptors were sampled from a female donor with early-stage non-small cell lung cancer.

This chain uses TRBV12-3 or TRBV12-4 with TRBJ2-1; D is possibly TRBD1 (5 bases). This CDR3 is 12 amino acids long. Trimming took 1 base from V and 9 from J, leaving 7 bases between them. CDR3 loop: CASSLGGLEQFF. The DNA of the CDR3 is TGTGCCAGCAGTTTAGGGGGCCTTGAGCAGTTCTTC.

This clonotype was seen repeatedly, ten times or more. The chain has TRBV10-3 and TRBJ2-1; tentative D call: TRBD1 (8 bases). Germline assignment: CDR1 ENHRY and CDR2 SYGVKD. The V end was cut by 4 bases, the J end by 9 bases, with 19 bases between. CDR3 length equals 15 residues. The CDR3, as DNA: TGTGCCATCAGTGGAGGACAGGGAGGGTATGGTGAGCAGTTCTTC. Translating gives CAISGGQGGYGEQFF.

This clonotype was seen many times. The chain combines TRBV12-3 or TRBV12-4 with TRBJ1-5; D ambiguous. The V gene lost 3 bases and the J gene lost 6 bases, with 6 bases spanning the gap. CDR3 length equals 12 residues. The CDR3 sequence is CASSFRGQPQHF. The DNA of the CDR3 is TGTGCCAGCAGTTTCCGGGGTCAGCCCCAGCATTTT.

This clonotype came up many times. This rearrangement joins TRBV5-1 to TRBJ1-4; D is perhaps TRBD1 (5 bases). V was pared by 0 bases and J by 0 bases, with 6 bases between. Germline assignment: CDR1 SGHRS and CDR2 YFSETQ. This CDR3 region has 15 residues. CDR3 protein: CASSLGGATNEKLFF. DNA of the CDR3: TGCGCCAGCAGCTTGGGAGGGGCAACTAATGAAAAACTGTTTTTT.

This sequence joins TRBV7-7 and TRBJ2-7; 11 nucleotides match TRBD2. This CDR3 has 15 residues. The trim removed 5 bases at V and 0 bases at J, leaving 3 bases unmatched. Germline CDR1 reads SSHAT; CDR2 reads FNYEAQ (reference sequence). The CDR3 region is CASSKGLADSYEQYF. Here the CDR3 DNA reads TGTGCCAGCAGCAAGGGACTAGCGGACTCCTACGAGCAGTACTTC.

The table lists this clonotype with a few counts. The chain links TRBV6-1 to TRBJ2-7; D uncertain. Per the germline V gene, CDR1 is MNHNS and CDR2 is SASEGT. Between the trimmed V and J ends, which lost 2 bases and 0 bases, there was a span of 8 bases. The CDR3 is 14 residues long. The CDR3 reads CASSEIGSSYEQYF. The DNA for the CDR3 is TGTGCCAGCAGTGAAATTGGCAGCTCCTACGAGCAGTACTTC.

This clonotype showed up just a few times. CDR3 nucleotides: TGTGCCAGCAGTGAAGTCGGTAGCGGAAGACAGGAGCAGTACGTC. Its protein product is CASSEVGSGRQEQYV. This chain joins TRBV6-1 and TRBJ2-7; the D gene is possibly TRBD2 (6 bases). The CDR3 is made up of 15 amino acids. V shed 1 base and J shed 7 bases, with 17 bases lying between them. From germline, CDR1 is MNHNS and CDR2 SASEGT.

This clonotype was seen ten or more times. The chain carries TRBV29-1 and TRBJ1-3; TRBD1 is a possible D gene (6 bases). V was pared by 7 bases and J by 0 bases, with 13 bases between. Germline V gene data show CDR1 as SQVTM and CDR2 as ANQGSEA. The CDR3 length is 14 residues. This CDR3 is CSAGGRGSGNTIYF. CDR3 bases: TGCAGCGCTGGCGGCAGGGGCTCTGGAAACACCATATATTTT.

This clonotype was observed at least ten times. The chain links TRBV7-9 to TRBJ2-1, with 7 bases matching TRBD2. V was pared by 7 bases and J by 6 bases, with 12 bases of the junction left unmatched. Looked up from germline, CDR1 is SEHNR and CDR2 is FQNEAQ (reference sequence). This CDR3 region has 15 residues. The CDR3 spells CASISGQGGINEQFF. CDR3 DNA: TGTGCCAGCATCTCAGGCCAGGGAGGGATCAATGAGCAGTTCTTC.

The chain employs TRBV6-5 and TRBJ1-4; weak D call: TRBD1 (5 bases). The CDR3 has 14 amino acids. Germline CDR1 MNHEY, CDR2 SVGAGI. V lost 5 bases to trimming and J lost 2 bases, with 9 bases between them. The CDR3 region has the DNA TGTGCCAGCAGTAGAGGGGTGACTAATGAAAAACTGTTTTTT. Translated: CASSRGVTNEKLFF.

This clonotype showed up many times. The rearrangement links TRBV6-5 to TRBJ2-5; D remains ambiguous. This CDR3 has 14 residues. Per germline, CDR1 MNHEY and CDR2 SVGAGI. The V end lost 2 bases, the J end lost 2 bases, and 9 bases lay between the germline ends. CDR3 loop: CASSYTRFQETQYF. For the CDR3, the DNA is TGTGCCAGCAGTTACACTCGGTTTCAAGAGACCCAGTACTTC.

This clonotype was seen repeatedly, ten times or more. The V gene is TRBV25-1, the J gene TRBJ2-5; 9 nucleotides align to TRBD2. V lost 6 bases to trimming and J lost 1 base; unmatched junction nucleotides: 0. Germline V lookup: CDR1 MGHDK, CDR2 SYGVNS. This CDR3 has 13 amino acids. CDR3 protein: CASRTSGQETQYF. The DNA of the CDR3 is TGTGCCAGCAGGACTAGCGGCCAAGAGACCCAGTACTTC.

At least ten counts were recorded for this clonotype. The V and J genes are TRBV7-9 and TRBJ2-3; 8 bases are shared with TRBD1. The CDR3 spans 14 residues. Trimming at V came to 5 bases and at J to 6 bases, leaving 7 bases not matched to a gene. Germline V gene data show CDR1 as SEHNR and CDR2 as FQNEAQ (reference sequence). The CDR3 reads CASSVDRAGDTQYF. As DNA, the CDR3 is TGTGCCAGCAGCGTGGACAGGGCCGGGGATACGCAGTATTTT.

The chain has TRBV7-2 and TRBJ1-4, with 8 bases that match TRBD1. Germline trimming cut 5 bases from V and 5 bases from J; bases unmatched to any gene: 7. Germline V CDR1 and CDR2: SGHTA, FQGNSA. This CDR3 has 15 amino acids. The CDR3 DNA follows: TGTGCCAGCAGCCAGTCCACAGGGGGGAATGAAAAACTGTTTTTT. Protein: CASSQSTGGNEKLFF.

This clonotype was detected a few times. The J gene is TRBJ1-1, the V gene TRBV27; no clear D gene. CDR1 and CDR2 (germline): MNHEY, SMNVEV (reference sequence). The V and J ends lost 4 bases and 0 bases respectively, with 6 bases between them. The CDR3 contains 13 residues. CDR3 region: CASSYRVNTEAFF. CDR3 DNA sequence: TGTGCCAGCAGTTATAGAGTGAACACTGAAGCTTTCTTT.

This clonotype occurred many times. The J gene is TRBJ1-5, the V gene TRBV12-3 or TRBV12-4, with 10 bases lining up with TRBD1. CDR3 size: 16 residues. V trimming: 6 bases; J trimming: 5 bases; junction bases outside the gene matches: 10. CDR3 nucleotides: TGTGCCAGCAGGTGGGGAAGGGACAGGGGTGATCAGCCCCAGCATTTT. Translating it yields CASRWGRDRGDQPQHF.

This clonotype was detected ten times or more. The chain is built from TRBV7-6 and TRBJ1-1; D unclear. The CDR3 is made up of 15 amino acids. Looked up from germline, CDR1 is SGHVS and CDR2 is FNYEAQ. The ends were cut back, 5 bases at V and 3 bases at J, with 16 bases in the middle. CDR3 bases: TGTGCCAGCAGCCCTCTGGTAGGGCGCGACACTGAAGCTTTCTTT. Protein product: CASSPLVGRDTEAFF. Together with reference TRBV7-6 and TRBJ1-1, the CDR3 gives the full variable domain: GAGVSQSPRYKVTKRGQDVALRCDPISGHVSLYWYRQALGQGPEFLTYFNYEAQQDKSGLPNDRFSAERPEGSISTLTIQRTEQRDSAMYRCASSPLVGRDTEAFFGQGTRLTVV.

This clonotype was picked up many times. The gene calls are TRBV10-1 and TRBJ2-7; TRBD2 aligns across 7 bases. Germline V gene data show CDR1 as WNHNN and CDR2 as SYGVQD (reference sequence). J was trimmed by 6 bases and V by 0 bases; bases with no gene match: 8. CDR3 length: 15 amino acids. The CDR3 spells CASSESGGLVGEQYF. The CDR3 region has the DNA TGCGCCAGCAGTGAGTCAGGAGGACTAGTAGGCGAGCAGTACTTC.

This clonotype was seen repeatedly, ten times or more. V and J are TRBV6-6 and TRBJ2-2; weak D call: TRBD2 (6 bases). With 2 bases removed from V and 0 bases from J, the gap between germline ends came to 10 bases. CDR1 is MNHNY, CDR2 SVGAGI, per germline (reference sequence). CDR3 length equals 16 residues. The chain's CDR3 is CASSYPAGTNTGELFF. CDR3 sequence (DNA): TGTGCCAGCAGTTACCCCGCGGGAACGAACACCGGGGAGCTGTTTTTT.

This clonotype came up many times. The rearrangement links TRBV9 to TRBJ2-1; 8 positions match TRBD1. The germline gives CDR1 SGDLS, CDR2 YYNGEE. The CDR3 totals 17 residues. V was clipped by 2 bases and J by 2 bases; unmatched bases: 9. CDR3 sequence: CASSVAWTGYPYNEQFF. CDR3 bases: TGTGCCAGCAGCGTGGCCTGGACAGGGTATCCCTACAATGAGCAGTTCTTC. Variable domain in full (rest from reference TRBV9 and TRBJ2-1): DSGVTQTPKHLITATGQRVTLRCSPRSGDLSVYWYQQSLDQGLQFLIQYYNGEERAKGNILERFSAQQFPDLHSELNLSSLELGDSALYFCASSVAWTGYPYNEQFFGPGTRLTVL.

This clonotype was counted between two and nine times. The chain has TRBV20-1 and TRBJ1-6, with D uncertain. The CDR3 contains 17 residues. The V gene lost 0 bases and the J gene lost 0 bases, with 12 bases spanning the gap. Germline values: CDR1 DFQATT, CDR2 SNEGSKA (reference sequence). CDR3 sequence (DNA): TGCAGTGCTAGAGATCATGCAGAGAGCTCCTATAATTCACCCCTCCACTTT. It translates to CSARDHAESSYNSPLHF.

The chain combines TRBV6-1 with TRBJ1-2; D remains ambiguous. Trimming removed 6 bases at V and 0 bases at J, with 8 bases between. The germline CDR1 and CDR2 sequences are MNHNS and SASEGT. The CDR3 has 13 amino acids. This CDR3 reads CASSPATNYGYTF. CDR3 bases: TGTGCCAGCAGCCCTGCTACTAACTATGGCTACACCTTC.

For this clonotype: One base away lies a much larger clone, so this may be a sequencing read error. The chain has TRBV10-1 and TRBJ2-2; the D gene could be TRBD1 or TRBD2 (7 bases each). CDR3 length equals 15 residues. CDR1 WNHNN and CDR2 SYGVQD come from the germline V gene (reference sequence). The CDR3 sequence is CASSDLQGTSGELVF. The CDR3 DNA reads TGCGCCAGCAGTGACCTACAGGGGACGAGCGGGGAGCTGGTTTTT.

This sequence joins TRBV12-3 or TRBV12-4 and TRBJ2-1, with TRBD2 matching over 13 bases. There are 17 residues in the CDR3. V shed 3 bases and J 8 bases; nucleotides not matched to a gene: 10. The chain's CDR3 is CASSFRTSGRKRDEQFF. CDR3 DNA: TGTGCCAGCAGTTTCCGGACTAGCGGGAGAAAGCGAGATGAGCAGTTCTTC.

The table lists this clonotype with a few counts. The chain is built from TRBV5-1 and TRBJ2-5, with 7 bases aligning to TRBD1. Looked up from germline, CDR1 is SGHRS and CDR2 is YFSETQ. This CDR3 is 14 amino acids long. Trimming at V came to 0 bases and at J to 5 bases, leaving 4 bases not matched to a gene. The CDR3 sequence is CASSLVQGRETQYF. The CDR3 coding sequence is TGCGCCAGCAGCTTGGTACAGGGGCGTGAGACCCAGTACTTC.

The CDR3 DNA reads as TGTGCCAGCAGTGAGGGGGGGACACCTAGCACAGATACGCAGTATTTT. It encodes CASSEGGTPSTDTQYF. The chain links TRBV27 to TRBJ2-3, with D tentatively TRBD2 (7 bases). The CDR3 has 16 amino acids. The V end was cut by 5 bases, the J end by 0 bases, with 15 bases between. Germline V gives CDR1 MNHEY, CDR2 SMNVEV (reference sequence).

This clonotype was counted ten times or more. The chain uses TRBV12-5 and TRBJ2-3; D perhaps matches TRBD2 (6 bases). V lost 7 bases to trimming and J lost 1 base, with 9 bases between them. CDR1 and CDR2 (germline): LGHNT, FRNRAP. CDR3 length equals 13 residues. The CDR3 loop is CASAASGTDTQYF. In DNA form, the CDR3 reads TGTGCTAGTGCGGCTAGCGGCACAGATACGCAGTATTTT.

The rearrangement joins TRBV29-1 to TRBJ2-5; a weak D match, TRBD2 (6 bases). Germline V CDR1 and CDR2: SQVTM, ANQGSEA. The CDR3 length is 14 residues. Trimming removed 6 bases from V and 1 base from J, with 15 bases in between. CDR3 sequence: CSVAGGAVQETQYF. The CDR3 DNA is TGCAGCGTCGCCGGAGGGGCGGTCCAAGAGACCCAGTACTTC.